This T cell receptor beta chain was sequenced in a study of neurological immune-mediated disorders. Study results and caveats: Levels of TCR clonal expansion peaked in HTLV-1-associated myelopathy and reached their lowest in multiple sclerosis, under those of healthy controls.

A 10-nucleotide random UMI tagged transcripts in template-switch 5'RACE cDNA synthesis. TCRdb redid the calling of the 5' RACE reads with MiXCR, one entry per CDR3 protein. The data hold 30,000 to 45,000 distinct CDR3 sequences, with approximately 10% observed a single time. This clonotype was seen at least ten times. Its antigen remains unidentified. The CDR3 extends over 15 amino acids. Losses at the gene ends were 1 base for V and 11 bases for J; bases not matched to a gene: 12. The germline gives CDR1 LGHDT, CDR2 YNNKEL (reference sequence). 1 million sorted CD4+ or CD8+ T cells made each library. V is TRBV3-1 and J is TRBJ1-1; the match to TRBD1 covers 8 bases. The sequence derives from a woman between 25 and 40 years old with HTLV-1-associated myelopathy (HAM/TSP). Sequencing input: CD4+ T cells from blood. CDR3 in DNA: TGTGCCAGCAGCCAAGGCAACCCGGGACAGGAGAAGGCTTTCTTT. It specifies CASSQGNPGQEKAFF.